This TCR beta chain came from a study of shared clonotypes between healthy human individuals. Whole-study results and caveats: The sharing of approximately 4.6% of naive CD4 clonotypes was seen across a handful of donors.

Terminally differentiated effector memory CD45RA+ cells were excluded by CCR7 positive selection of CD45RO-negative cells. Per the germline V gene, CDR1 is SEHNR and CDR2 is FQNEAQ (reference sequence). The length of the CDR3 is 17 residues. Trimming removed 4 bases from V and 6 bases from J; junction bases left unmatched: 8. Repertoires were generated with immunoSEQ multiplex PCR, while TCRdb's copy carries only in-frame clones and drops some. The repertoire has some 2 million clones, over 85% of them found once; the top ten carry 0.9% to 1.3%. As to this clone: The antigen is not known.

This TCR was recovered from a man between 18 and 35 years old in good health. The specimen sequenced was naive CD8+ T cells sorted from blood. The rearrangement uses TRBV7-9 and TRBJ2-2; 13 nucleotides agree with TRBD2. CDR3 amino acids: CASSSGLAGRSAGELFF. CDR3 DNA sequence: TGTGCCAGCAGCTCGGGACTAGCGGGAAGATCCGCCGGGGAGCTGTTTTTT.